The 9 T cell receptor beta chains presented below share a single source sample, sequenced in a study of T cells in localized non-small cell lung cancer. Sequenced by immunoSEQ multiplex PCR; TCRdb stores in-frame clones only, minus some. The sample holds about 25,000 clones, around 88% seen once. Sample: peripheral blood, taken before any cancer treatment. These receptors were collected from a female donor at least 60 years old with stage I lung adenocarcinoma.

This clone appeared once. V and J are TRBV15 and TRBJ1-6, with 12 positions matching TRBD1. Per the germline V gene, CDR1 is LNHNV and CDR2 is YYDKDF (reference sequence). The CDR3 sequence is 22 residues long. The V and J ends lost 0 bases and 0 bases, in that order; junction bases with no gene match: 12. The CDR3 is CATSRDPGGQGALSSYNSPLHF. The CDR3 nucleotides are TGTGCCACCAGCAGAGACCCCGGGGGACAGGGGGCCCTTAGCTCCTATAATTCACCCCTCCACTTT.

This chain links TRBV11-3 with TRBJ2-3; unclear D gene. The CDR3 is 16 amino acids. The germline V gene has CDR1 SGHNT and CDR2 YENEEA. V shed 0 bases and J shed 3 bases, with 13 bases lying between them. The CDR3 here is CASSLDRKAQTDTQYF. The DNA for the CDR3 is TGTGCCAGCAGCTTAGATAGGAAGGCCCAAACAGATACGCAGTATTTT.

The chain carries TRBV10-2 and TRBJ1-4; TRBD1 matches 10 bases. The CDR3 runs 15 residues. Losses at the gene ends were 8 bases for V and 7 bases for J; bases not matched to a gene: 10. Germline loops: CDR1 WSHSY, CDR2 SAAADI. In DNA form, the CDR3 reads TGCGCCAGCCGGACAGGACAGGGGGATGGTGAAAAACTGTTTTTT. Its translation: CASRTGQGDGEKLFF.

This chain links TRBV13 with TRBJ1-2, with 9 bases lining up with TRBD1. The CDR3 totals 14 residues. Germline V gives CDR1 PRHDT, CDR2 FYEKMQ (reference sequence). The V and J ends lost 4 bases and 4 bases, in that order; junction bases with no gene match: 4. This CDR3 is CASSYPTGGYGYTF. CDR3 in DNA: TGTGCCAGCAGCTACCCGACAGGGGGCTATGGCTACACCTTC.

The chain links TRBV11-3 to TRBJ2-3, with unresolved D. The germline gives CDR1 SGHNT, CDR2 YENEEA. This CDR3 spans 16 amino acids. Trimming shortened V by 0 bases and J by 2 bases, and 12 bases separated the two germline ends. The CDR3 spells CASSLEGRSHTDTQYF. DNA for the CDR3: TGTGCCAGCAGCTTAGAGGGCAGATCCCACACAGATACGCAGTATTTT.

J is TRBJ2-3 and V is TRBV2, with 8 positions matching TRBD1. Germline CDR1 and CDR2: SNHLY and FYNNEI. Trimming took 2 bases from V and 8 from J; bases not matched to a gene: 3. The CDR3 contains 13 residues. CDR3 DNA sequence: TGTGCCAGCAGTGAAACAGGGGGTGGTACGCAGTATTTT. It encodes CASSETGGGTQYF.

This chain links TRBV30 with TRBJ1-3, with D tentatively TRBD1 (5 bases). Trimming pared 1 base from V and 1 base from J, leaving 14 bases between. Germline CDR1 and CDR2: GTSNPN and SVGIG (reference sequence). CDR3 size: 16 residues. The DNA for the CDR3 is TGTGCCTGGAGTGAATGGGGGACTTTTTCTGGAAACACCATATATTTT. This sequence encodes CAWSEWGTFSGNTIYF.

The V call is TRBV18, the J call TRBJ1-2, with D uncertain. CDR1 is KGHSH and CDR2 is LQKENI in the germline V gene. This CDR3 spans 15 amino acids. V shed 3 bases and J shed 0 bases, with 11 bases lying between them. The CDR3 protein is CASSPDSAANYGYTF. DNA of the CDR3: TGTGCCAGCTCACCGGACTCTGCAGCTAACTATGGCTACACCTTC.

The chain couples TRBV27 to TRBJ2-1; 9 bases line up with TRBD2. V was pared by 7 bases and J by 7 bases, with 5 bases of the junction left unmatched. There are 13 residues in the CDR3. The germline V gene encodes CDR1 MNHEY and CDR2 SMNVEV (reference sequence). The DNA for the CDR3 is TGTGCCAGCAAGCTAGCGGGGACTAATGAGCAGTTCTTC. Its protein is CASKLAGTNEQFF.